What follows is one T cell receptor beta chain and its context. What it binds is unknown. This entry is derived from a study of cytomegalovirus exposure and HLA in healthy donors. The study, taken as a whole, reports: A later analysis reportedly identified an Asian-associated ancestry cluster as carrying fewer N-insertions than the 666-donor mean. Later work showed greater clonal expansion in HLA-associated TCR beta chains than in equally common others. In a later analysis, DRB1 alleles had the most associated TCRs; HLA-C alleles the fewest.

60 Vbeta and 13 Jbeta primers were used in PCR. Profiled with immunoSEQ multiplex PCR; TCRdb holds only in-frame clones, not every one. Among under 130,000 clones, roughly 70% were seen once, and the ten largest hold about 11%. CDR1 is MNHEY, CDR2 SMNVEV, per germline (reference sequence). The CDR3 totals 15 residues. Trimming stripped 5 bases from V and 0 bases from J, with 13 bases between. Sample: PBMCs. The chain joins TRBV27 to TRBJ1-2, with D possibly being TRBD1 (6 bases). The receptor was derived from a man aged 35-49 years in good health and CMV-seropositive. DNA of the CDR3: TGTGCCAGCAGTAAAACAGGGTTGGCTAACTATGGCTACACCTTC. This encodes CASSKTGLANYGYTF.